This T cell receptor (beta chain) was observed in a study of identical twins. There are a few counts of this clonotype. Germline lookup yields CDR1 MNHEY and CDR2 SMNVEV (reference sequence). The V end lost 5 bases, the J end lost 3 bases, and 14 bases lay between the germline ends. The CDR3 spans 14 residues. TCRdb called the 5' RACE reads again in MiXCR, with one record for every CDR3 protein. This sample yields some 210,000 distinct CDR3 sequences, of which less than 20% are seen a single time; 35% to 45% belongs to the top ten. The same sample was also used in a study of T cells expressing NK-cell markers.

The sample consisted of CD8+ T cells sorted from blood. This TCR was sampled from a woman aged 18 to 35 in good health. The rearrangement joins TRBV27 to TRBJ2-7; D is perhaps TRBD2 (5 bases). CDR3 DNA sequence: TGTGCCAGCAGTGAGAGCGGAAAGGGCTACGAGCAGTACTTC. This codes for CASSESGKGYEQYF.